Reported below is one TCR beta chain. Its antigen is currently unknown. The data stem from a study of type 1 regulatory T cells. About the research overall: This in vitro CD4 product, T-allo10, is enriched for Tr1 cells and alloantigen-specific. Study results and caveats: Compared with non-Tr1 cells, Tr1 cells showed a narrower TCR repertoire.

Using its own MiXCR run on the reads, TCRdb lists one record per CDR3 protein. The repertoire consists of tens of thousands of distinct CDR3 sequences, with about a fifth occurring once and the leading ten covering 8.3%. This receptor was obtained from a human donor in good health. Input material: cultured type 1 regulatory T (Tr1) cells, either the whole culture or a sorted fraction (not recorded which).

The CDR3 region has the DNA TGTGCCAGCAGTTACGGGGTCCACAATCAGCCCCAGCATTTT. This sequence encodes CASSYGVHNQPQHF. The rearrangement uses TRBV12-3 or TRBV12-4 and TRBJ1-5; no definite D call. CDR3 length: 14 amino acids. Trimming cost V 4 bases and J 3 bases, with 10 bases left between them.